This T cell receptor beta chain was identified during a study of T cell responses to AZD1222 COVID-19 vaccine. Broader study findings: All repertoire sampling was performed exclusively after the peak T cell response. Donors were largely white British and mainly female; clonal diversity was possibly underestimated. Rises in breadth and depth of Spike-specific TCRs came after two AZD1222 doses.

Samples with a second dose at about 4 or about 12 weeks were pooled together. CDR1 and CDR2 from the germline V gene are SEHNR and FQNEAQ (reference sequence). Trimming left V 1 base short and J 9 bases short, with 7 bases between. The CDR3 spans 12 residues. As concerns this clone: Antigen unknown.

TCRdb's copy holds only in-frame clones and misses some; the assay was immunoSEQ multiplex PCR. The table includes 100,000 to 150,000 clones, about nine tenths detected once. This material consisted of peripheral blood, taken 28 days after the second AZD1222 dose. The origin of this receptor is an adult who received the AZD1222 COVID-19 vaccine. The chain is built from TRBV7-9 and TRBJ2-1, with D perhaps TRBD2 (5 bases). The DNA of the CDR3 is TGTGCCAGCAGCTTAGAGCGGAGTGAGCAGTTCTTC. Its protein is CASSLERSEQFF.